This is a list of T cell receptor beta chains from one sample in a study of cytomegalovirus exposure and HLA in healthy donors. The data were produced by immunoSEQ multiplex PCR, yet TCRdb's version contains in-frame clones alone and is incomplete. The sample shows fewer than 250,000 clones, about 80% of them seen only once. The material sequenced was PBMCs. The receptor set was obtained from a woman younger than 45 in good health and CMV-seropositive. CDR3s include the opening cysteine and the closing phenylalanine or tryptophan. The order of the fields is J gene, D gene, clone size, V gene, CDR3 DNA, CDR3 protein. D genes are given only for firm matches. Clone size is not always given. Where it is, it says once, few, many or a class for expanded clones.

J: TRBJ2-7
D: NA
size: NA
V: TRBV19
DNA: TGTGCCAGTAGTATAAAGGGGGGGGGTCTCTACGAGCAGTACTTC
CDR3: CASSIKGGGLYEQYF

J: TRBJ2-3
D: NA
size: NA
V: TRBV5-4
DNA: TGTGCCAGCAGAGGACTTTCCACAGATACGCAGTATTTT
CDR3: CASRGLSTDTQYF

J: TRBJ2-1
D: NA
size: NA
V: TRBV5-1
DNA: TGCGCCAGCAGCTCCATGCGGAGCTATAATGAGCAGTTCTTC
CDR3: CASSSMRSYNEQFF

J: TRBJ2-5
D: TRBD2
size: once
V: TRBV19
DNA: TGTGCCAGTAGTGGAGGACTAGTAGGAGAGACCCAGTACTTC
CDR3: CASSGGLVGETQYF

J: TRBJ2-7
D: TRBD1
size: NA
V: TRBV6-6
DNA: TGTGCCAGCAGTTCCGGACAGGGGGCTTGGTACGAGCAGTACTTC
CDR3: CASSSGQGAWYEQYF

J: TRBJ2-7
D: NA
size: NA
V: TRBV25-1
DNA: TGTGCCACCTCCGCAGGGGTCTACGAGCAGTACTTC
CDR3: CATSAGVYEQYF

J: TRBJ2-7
D: NA
size: NA
V: TRBV6-5
DNA: TGTGCCAGCAGGCAACAGGAGCACCGGATGTACGAGCAGTACTTC
CDR3: CASRQQEHRMYEQYF

J: TRBJ2-7
D: TRBD1
size: few
V: TRBV5-1
DNA: TGCGCCAGCAGCTGGGGACAGGGGTCACCAACATCTATCTACGAGCAGTACTTC
CDR3: CASSWGQGSPTSIYEQYF

J: TRBJ1-1
D: NA
size: NA
V: TRBV11-2
DNA: TGTGCCAGCAGCTACGGACAAGCGAACACTGAAGCTTTCTTT
CDR3: CASSYGQANTEAFF

J: TRBJ2-5
D: TRBD1
size: NA
V: TRBV5-4
DNA: TGTGCCAGCAGCAAGCCGGGACAGGATAGGGAGACCCAGTACTTC
CDR3: CASSKPGQDRETQYF

J: TRBJ2-4
D: NA
size: NA
V: TRBV2
DNA: TGTGCCAGCAGAGGAGGTTTCATTCAGTACTTC
CDR3: CASRGGFIQYF

J: TRBJ1-1
D: NA
size: NA
V: TRBV2
DNA: TGTGCCAGCAGGACTTTGGGACAGAACACTGAAGCTTTCTTT
CDR3: CASRTLGQNTEAFF

J: TRBJ1-4
D: NA
size: NA
V: TRBV11-2
DNA: TGTGCCAGCAGCCTAGGGGCATCAGGGAGGGCGAATGAAAAACTGTTTTTT
CDR3: CASSLGASGRANEKLFF

J: TRBJ2-3
D: NA
size: NA
V: TRBV2
DNA: TGTGCCCCTAGGAGGGGAGATACGCAGTATTTT
CDR3: CAPRRGDTQYF

J: TRBJ2-7
D: TRBD2
size: NA
V: TRBV5-6
DNA: TGTGCCAGCAGCCGCGGGACTAGCAGGGAGCAGTACTTC
CDR3: CASSRGTSREQYF

J: TRBJ1-4
D: NA
size: few
V: TRBV5-6
DNA: TGTGCCAGCAGCTTGGGAAGCGAACTGTTTTTT
CDR3: CASSLGSELFF

J: TRBJ1-1
D: NA
size: NA
V: TRBV7-9
DNA: TGTGCCAGCAGCTTAGAAGGGGAAAAAGCTTTCTTT
CDR3: CASSLEGEKAFF

J: TRBJ1-6
D: NA
size: few
V: TRBV28
DNA: TGTGCCAGCAGACCTAACAGCCATAATTCACCCCTCCACTTT
CDR3: CASRPNSHNSPLHF

J: TRBJ2-3
D: NA
size: NA
V: TRBV29-1
DNA: TGCAGCGTTCCAAAGGGGGTTAGCACAGATACGCAGTATTTT
CDR3: CSVPKGVSTDTQYF

J: TRBJ1-2
D: NA
size: NA
V: TRBV16
DNA: TGTGCCAGCAGCCCCTGGGGGGGCGGAGGCTACACCTTC
CDR3: CASSPWGGGGYTF

J: TRBJ2-6
D: TRBD1
size: NA
V: TRBV19
DNA: TGTGCCAGTAGTCGACGAAGGGGGCTTCCTGGGGCCAACGTCCTGACTTTC
CDR3: CASSRRRGLPGANVLTF

J: TRBJ2-5
D: TRBD1
size: NA
V: TRBV27
DNA: TGTGCCCACGGAGGACAGGGTATCCCCACCCCAGAGACCCAGTACTTC
CDR3: CAHGGQGIPTPETQYF

J: TRBJ1-2
D: NA
size: NA
V: TRBV6-5
DNA: TGTGCCAGCAGTTACGACAGCCCGTATGGCTACACCTTC
CDR3: CASSYDSPYGYTF

J: TRBJ2-7
D: TRBD1
size: NA
V: TRBV19
DNA: TGTGCCAGTAGTCATCCGGGACAGGTAAACGAGCAGTACTTC
CDR3: CASSHPGQVNEQYF

J: TRBJ1-2
D: NA
size: NA
V: TRBV6-5
DNA: TGTGCCAGCAGTTACTCGACTAGGGGATTTAATGGCTACACCTTC
CDR3: CASSYSTRGFNGYTF

J: TRBJ2-3
D: NA
size: NA
V: TRBV30
DNA: TGTGCCTGGAGCTTTGTGAGCACAGATACGCAGTATTTT
CDR3: CAWSFVSTDTQYF

J: TRBJ2-6
D: NA
size: NA
V: TRBV7-6
DNA: TGTGCCAGCAGCTTAGTAACGTCCAGTTCTGGGGCCAACGTCCTGACTTTC
CDR3: CASSLVTSSSGANVLTF

J: TRBJ1-1
D: NA
size: NA
V: TRBV5-1
DNA: TGCGCCAGCAGCTTGGGGGTCGGGGATACGATGAACACTGAAGCTTTCTTT
CDR3: CASSLGVGDTMNTEAFF

J: TRBJ1-3
D: NA
size: few
V: TRBV9
DNA: TGTGCCAGCGGAGGGGCCAGGGTCGGCTCTGGAAACACCATATATTTT
CDR3: CASGGARVGSGNTIYF

J: TRBJ2-7
D: TRBD1
size: NA
V: TRBV9
DNA: TGTGCCAGCAGTCTAGAGGGACAGGGAGGTTCGTACGAGCAGTACTTC
CDR3: CASSLEGQGGSYEQYF

J: TRBJ2-3
D: NA
size: NA
V: TRBV19
DNA: TGTGCCAGTAGTAGCTCAGGGCAAGGAGATACGCAGTATTTT
CDR3: CASSSSGQGDTQYF

J: TRBJ2-1
D: TRBD2
size: NA
V: TRBV11-2
DNA: TGTGCCAGCAGCCCCGGACTAGCGGGAATTTACAATGAGCAGTTCTTC
CDR3: CASSPGLAGIYNEQFF

J: TRBJ1-2
D: NA
size: once
V: TRBV30
DNA: TGTGCCCGAGCGTGGGGGCCTGGCTACACCTTC
CDR3: CARAWGPGYTF

J: TRBJ1-2
D: NA
size: NA
V: TRBV2
DNA: TGTGCCAGCAGTCCCCGTGGCCTTTACTATGGCTACACCTTC
CDR3: CASSPRGLYYGYTF

J: TRBJ2-1
D: TRBD2
size: NA
V: TRBV10-3
DNA: TGTGCCATCAGACCCGGGACTAGCGGCTACAATGAGCAGTTCTTC
CDR3: CAIRPGTSGYNEQFF

J: TRBJ1-2
D: TRBD1
size: few
V: TRBV30
DNA: TGTGCCTGGAGTCGCCCGGGACAGGGGTCGGATGGCTACACCTTC
CDR3: CAWSRPGQGSDGYTF

J: TRBJ2-5
D: TRBD2
size: few
V: TRBV7-2
DNA: TGTGCCAGCAGCTTAGCGGGAGGGCCGGGACAGACCCAGTACTTC
CDR3: CASSLAGGPGQTQYF

J: TRBJ1-6
D: TRBD1
size: NA
V: TRBV5-1
DNA: TGCGCCAGCAGCTCGGGACAGGGAGGTTCACCCCTCCACTTT
CDR3: CASSSGQGGSPLHF

J: TRBJ2-1
D: TRBD2
size: few
V: TRBV9
DNA: TGTGCCAGCAGCCCCGAACCAGCGGGAGGGCCGGACAATGAGCAGTTCTTC
CDR3: CASSPEPAGGPDNEQFF

J: TRBJ2-3
D: NA
size: once
V: TRBV5-1
DNA: TGCGCCAGCAGCTTGGGGGGGCGCACAGATACGCAGTATTTT
CDR3: CASSLGGRTDTQYF

J: TRBJ1-3
D: NA
size: NA
V: TRBV9
DNA: TGTGCCAGCAGCGTCGCACCACAGGGAAGCTCTGGAAACACCATATATTTT
CDR3: CASSVAPQGSSGNTIYF

J: TRBJ1-3
D: NA
size: NA
V: TRBV28
DNA: TGTGCCAGCAGTTTTCCAGGGTCTGGAAACACCATATATTTT
CDR3: CASSFPGSGNTIYF

J: TRBJ2-5
D: TRBD2
size: NA
V: TRBV15
DNA: TGTGCCACCGCGGGGGGGGGCGCCGAGACCCAGTACTTC
CDR3: CATAGGGAETQYF

J: TRBJ1-6
D: NA
size: NA
V: TRBV30
DNA: TGTGCCTGGAGTTTCAGGGAAGATTCACCCCTCCACTTT
CDR3: CAWSFREDSPLHF

J: TRBJ2-4
D: TRBD2
size: NA
V: TRBV4-1
DNA: TGCGCCAGCAGCCAAGATCAGCGGGGGGGAGGAATCTTC
CDR3: CASSQDQRGGGIF

J: TRBJ2-7
D: NA
size: NA
V: TRBV6-6
DNA: TGTGCCAGCAGGGCACCCGGACAGTACTCCTACGAGCAGTACTTC
CDR3: CASRAPGQYSYEQYF

J: TRBJ2-7
D: NA
size: NA
V: TRBV5-4
DNA: TGTGCCAGCAGCTTGGACGGGATCCTCTACGAGCAGTACTTC
CDR3: CASSLDGILYEQYF

J: TRBJ2-2
D: NA
size: NA
V: TRBV11-2
DNA: TGTGCCAGCAGCTTAGCCCGGGTCACCGGGGAGCTGTTTTTT
CDR3: CASSLARVTGELFF

J: TRBJ2-7
D: NA
size: NA
V: TRBV5-1
DNA: TGCGCCAGCAGCTTGGATCAATCCTACGAGCAGTACTTC
CDR3: CASSLDQSYEQYF

J: TRBJ1-5
D: TRBD1
size: few
V: TRBV15
DNA: TGTGCCACCAGCTACAGGGGGATATCGCCCCAGCATTTT
CDR3: CATSYRGISPQHF

J: TRBJ2-7
D: NA
size: NA
V: TRBV14
DNA: TGTGCCAGCAAAAGCGGCCTCGGATACGAGCAGTACTTC
CDR3: CASKSGLGYEQYF

J: TRBJ2-1
D: TRBD2
size: few
V: TRBV5-4
DNA: TGTGCCAGCAGCTTGCCTAGCGGGACCTACAATGAGCAGTTCTTC
CDR3: CASSLPSGTYNEQFF

J: TRBJ2-5
D: NA
size: NA
V: TRBV4-1
DNA: TGCGCCAGCAGCCAAGTGGCTAGGGAGACCCAGTACTTC
CDR3: CASSQVARETQYF